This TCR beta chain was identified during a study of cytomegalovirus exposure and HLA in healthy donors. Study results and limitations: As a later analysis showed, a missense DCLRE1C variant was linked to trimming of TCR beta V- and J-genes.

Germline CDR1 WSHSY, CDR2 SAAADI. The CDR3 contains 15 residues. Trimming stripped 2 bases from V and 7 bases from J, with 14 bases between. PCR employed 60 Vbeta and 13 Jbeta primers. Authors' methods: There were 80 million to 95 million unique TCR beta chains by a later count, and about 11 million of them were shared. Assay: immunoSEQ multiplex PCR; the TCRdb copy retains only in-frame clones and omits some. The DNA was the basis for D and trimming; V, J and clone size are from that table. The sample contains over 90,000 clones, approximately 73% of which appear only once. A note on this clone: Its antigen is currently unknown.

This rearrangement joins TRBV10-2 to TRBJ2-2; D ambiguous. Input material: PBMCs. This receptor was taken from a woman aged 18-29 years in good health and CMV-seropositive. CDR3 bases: TGCGCCAGCAGTGAGGCACGGGTCGGTATCGGGGAGCTGTTTTTT. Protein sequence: CASSEARVGIGELFF.